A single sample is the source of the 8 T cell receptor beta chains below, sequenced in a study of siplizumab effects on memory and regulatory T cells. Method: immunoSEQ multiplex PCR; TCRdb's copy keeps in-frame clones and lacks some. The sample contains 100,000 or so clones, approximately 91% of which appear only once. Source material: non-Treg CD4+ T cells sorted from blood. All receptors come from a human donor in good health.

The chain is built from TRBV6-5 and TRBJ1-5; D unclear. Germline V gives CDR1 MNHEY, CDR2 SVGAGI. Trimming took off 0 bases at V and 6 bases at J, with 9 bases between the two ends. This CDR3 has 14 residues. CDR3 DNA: TGTGCCAGCAGTTACTCGGGAGAGGCTCAGCCCCAGCATTTT. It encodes CASSYSGEAQPQHF.

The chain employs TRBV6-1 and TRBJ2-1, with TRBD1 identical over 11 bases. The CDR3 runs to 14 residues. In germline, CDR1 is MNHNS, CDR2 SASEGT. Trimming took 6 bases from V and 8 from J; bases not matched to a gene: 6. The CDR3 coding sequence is TGTGCCAGCAGGGGGGACAGGGGGGTCGATGAGCAGTTCTTC. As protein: CASRGDRGVDEQFF.

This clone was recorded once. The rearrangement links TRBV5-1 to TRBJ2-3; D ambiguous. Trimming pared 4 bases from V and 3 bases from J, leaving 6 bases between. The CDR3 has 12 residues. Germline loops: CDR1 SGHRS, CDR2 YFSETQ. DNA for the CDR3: TGCGCCAGCAGCATAGTGACAGATACGCAGTATTTT. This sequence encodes CASSIVTDTQYF.

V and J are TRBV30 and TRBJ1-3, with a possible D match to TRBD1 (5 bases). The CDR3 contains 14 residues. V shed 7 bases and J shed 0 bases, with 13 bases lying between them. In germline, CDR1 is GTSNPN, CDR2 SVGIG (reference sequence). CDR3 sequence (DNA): TGTGCCTACCGACGGGGGAACTCTGGAAACACCATATATTTT. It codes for CAYRRGNSGNTIYF.

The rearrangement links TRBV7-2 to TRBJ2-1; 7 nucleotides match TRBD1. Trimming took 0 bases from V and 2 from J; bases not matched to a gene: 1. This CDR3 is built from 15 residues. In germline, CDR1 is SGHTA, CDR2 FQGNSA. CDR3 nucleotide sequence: TGTGCCAGCAGCTTAGCGCAGGGGGCCTACAATGAGCAGTTCTTC. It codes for CASSLAQGAYNEQFF.

The DNA for the CDR3 is TGTGCCAGTAGTATAGGAGGACAGGGATCGTATAGCAATCAGCCCCAGCATTTT. This gives the protein CASSIGGQGSYSNQPQHF. This chain uses TRBV19 with TRBJ1-5, with 8 bases identical to TRBD1. Germline CDR1 is LNHDA and CDR2 is SQIVND (reference sequence). V lost 1 base, J lost 0 bases, and 8 bases stayed unmatched. This CDR3 spans 18 amino acids.

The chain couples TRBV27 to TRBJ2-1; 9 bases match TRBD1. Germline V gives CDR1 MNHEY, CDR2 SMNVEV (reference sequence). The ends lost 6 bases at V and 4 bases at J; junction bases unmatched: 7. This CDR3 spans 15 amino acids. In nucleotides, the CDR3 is TGTGCCAGCAGAGTCGGACAGGGGCGTTACAATGAGCAGTTCTTC. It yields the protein CASRVGQGRYNEQFF.

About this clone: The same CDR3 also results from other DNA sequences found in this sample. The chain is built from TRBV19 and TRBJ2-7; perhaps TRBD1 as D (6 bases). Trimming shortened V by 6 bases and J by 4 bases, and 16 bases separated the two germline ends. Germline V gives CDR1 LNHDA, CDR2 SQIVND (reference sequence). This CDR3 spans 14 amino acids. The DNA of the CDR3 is TGTGCCAGTAGGGGCCAGGGCAGGGGATACGAGCAGTACTTC. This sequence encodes CASRGQGRGYEQYF. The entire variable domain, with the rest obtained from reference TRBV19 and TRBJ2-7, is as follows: DGGITQSPKYLFRKEGQNVTLSCEQNLNHDAMYWYRQDPGQGLRLIYYSQIVNDFQKGDIAEGYSVSREKKESFPLTVTSAQKNPTAFYLCASRGQGRGYEQYFGPGTRLTVT.